In its sample, the clone carrying this T cell receptor (beta chain) was seen once. Antigen: not known. This CDR3 region has 15 residues. J lost 11 bases, V lost 6 bases, and 16 bases had no gene match. Germline-derived CDR1 and CDR2 are SNHLY and FYNNEI. Each patient went into thyroid surgery without having received any treatment. This specimen comes from a study of metastatic and nonmetastatic thyroid tumors. Study summary: Across blood and tumor or nodule tissue, repertoires from malignant and benign thyroid patients were compared with one another.

From the PCR reads, TCRdb re-called clones with MiXCR. The table lists approximately 10,000 clones, around 25% of them singletons. Findings of the study overall: For both blood and tumor, malignant thyroid tumors reportedly showed significantly higher TCR beta diversity than benign nodules did.

The chain carries TRBV2 and TRBJ1-5, with 7 bases lining up with TRBD1. Source material: adjacent normal tissue. The receptor comes from a male donor with papillary thyroid cancer or a benign thyroid nodule (not recorded which). Some clones in this sample may be carry-over from other donors' samples. The CDR3 nucleotides read TGTGCCAGCAGCCCTCAGCGGGCAGGGGGACATGCCCAGCATTTT. This sequence encodes CASSPQRAGGHAQHF.